This T cell receptor (beta chain) is from a study of T-cell reconstitution after alpha-beta-depleted transplantation in children. General observations from the study: T-cell numbers and diversity, one year after transplant, stemmed largely from T cells that were newly produced.

A word on this clonotype: What it binds is unknown.

TCRbeta library preparation incorporated unique molecular identifiers. From the PCR reads, TCRdb called clonotypes with MiXCR, one entry per CDR3 protein. The sample lists hundreds of thousands of distinct CDR3 sequences; more than 20% were seen once. The V gene lost 3 bases and the J gene lost 2 bases, with 15 bases spanning the gap. The V gene's germline CDR1 is SGHRS and CDR2 YFSETQ. The length of the CDR3 is 16 residues. The sequences come from PBMCs, collected before TCRalphabeta/CD19-depleted stem cell transplant. The chain carries TRBV5-1 and TRBJ2-1; no clear D. The source of this sequence is a girl under 10 years old with Fanconi anemia, due to receive a stem cell transplant. The CDR3 reads CASSSSVQYPYNEQFF. In DNA form, the CDR3 reads TGCGCCAGCAGCTCCTCGGTTCAGTACCCCTACAATGAGCAGTTCTTC.